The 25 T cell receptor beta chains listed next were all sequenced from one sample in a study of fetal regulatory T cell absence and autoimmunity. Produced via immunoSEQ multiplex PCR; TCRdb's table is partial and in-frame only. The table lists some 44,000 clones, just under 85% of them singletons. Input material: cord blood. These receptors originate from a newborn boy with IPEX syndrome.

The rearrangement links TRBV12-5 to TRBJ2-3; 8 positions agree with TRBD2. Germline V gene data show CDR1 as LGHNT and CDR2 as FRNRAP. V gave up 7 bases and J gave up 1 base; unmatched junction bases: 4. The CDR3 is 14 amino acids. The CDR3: CASALTSGTDTQYF. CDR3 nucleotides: TGTGCTAGTGCCTTGACTAGCGGCACAGATACGCAGTATTTT.

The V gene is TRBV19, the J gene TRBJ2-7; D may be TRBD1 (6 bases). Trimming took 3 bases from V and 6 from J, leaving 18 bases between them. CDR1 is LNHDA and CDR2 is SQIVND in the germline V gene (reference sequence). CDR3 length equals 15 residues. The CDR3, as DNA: TGTGCCAGTAGTATTCTTGACATCCGAGGGGGCGAGCAGTACTTC. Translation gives CASSILDIRGGEQYF. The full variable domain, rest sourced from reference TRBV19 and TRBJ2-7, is DGGITQSPKYLFRKEGQNVTLSCEQNLNHDAMYWYRQDPGQGLRLIYYSQIVNDFQKGDIAEGYSVSREKKESFPLTVTSAQKNPTAFYLCASSILDIRGGEQYFGPGTRLTVT.

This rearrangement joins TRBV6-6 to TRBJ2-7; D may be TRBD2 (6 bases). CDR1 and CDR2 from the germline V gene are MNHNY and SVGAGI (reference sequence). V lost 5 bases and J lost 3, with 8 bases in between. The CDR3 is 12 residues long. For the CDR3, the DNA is TGTGCCAGCAGTCGGGGACTCTACGAGCAGTACTTC. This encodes CASSRGLYEQYF.

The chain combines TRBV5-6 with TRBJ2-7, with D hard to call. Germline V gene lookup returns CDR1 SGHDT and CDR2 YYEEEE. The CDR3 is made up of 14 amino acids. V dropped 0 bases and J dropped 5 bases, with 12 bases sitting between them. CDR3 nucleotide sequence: TGTGCCAGCAGCTTGGTTCAGCCTAGGGACGAGCAGTACTTC. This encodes CASSLVQPRDEQYF.

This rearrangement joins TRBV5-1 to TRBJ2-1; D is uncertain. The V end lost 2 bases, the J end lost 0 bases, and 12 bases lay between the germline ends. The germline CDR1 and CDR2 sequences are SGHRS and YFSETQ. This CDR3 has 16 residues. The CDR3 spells CASSFLRLSSYNEQFF. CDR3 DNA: TGCGCCAGCAGCTTCCTTCGGCTTAGCTCCTACAATGAGCAGTTCTTC.

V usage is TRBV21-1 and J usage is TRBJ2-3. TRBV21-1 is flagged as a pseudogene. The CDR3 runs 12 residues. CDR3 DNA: TGTGCCAGCAGCAAAAGAACAGATACGCAGTATTTT. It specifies CASSKRTDTQYF.

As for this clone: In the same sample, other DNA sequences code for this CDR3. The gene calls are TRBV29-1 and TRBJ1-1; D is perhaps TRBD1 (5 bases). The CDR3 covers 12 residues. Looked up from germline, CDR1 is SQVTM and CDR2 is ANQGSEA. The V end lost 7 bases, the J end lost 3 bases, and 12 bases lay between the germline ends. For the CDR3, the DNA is TGCAGCGGGGGCGGGGGGGACACTGAAGCTTTCTTT. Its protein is CSGGGGDTEAFF. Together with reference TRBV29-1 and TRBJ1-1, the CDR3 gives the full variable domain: SAVISQKPSRDICQRGTSLTIQCQVDSQVTMMFWYRQQPGQSLTLIATANQGSEATYESGFVIDKFPISRPNLTFSTLTVSNMSPEDSSIYLCSGGGGDTEAFFGQGTRLTVV.

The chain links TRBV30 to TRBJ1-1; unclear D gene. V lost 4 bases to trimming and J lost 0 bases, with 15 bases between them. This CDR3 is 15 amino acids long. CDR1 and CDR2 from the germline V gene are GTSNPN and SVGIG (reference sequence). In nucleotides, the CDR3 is TGTGCCTGGACCCTCATGGTGGGAATGAACACTGAAGCTTTCTTT. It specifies CAWTLMVGMNTEAFF.

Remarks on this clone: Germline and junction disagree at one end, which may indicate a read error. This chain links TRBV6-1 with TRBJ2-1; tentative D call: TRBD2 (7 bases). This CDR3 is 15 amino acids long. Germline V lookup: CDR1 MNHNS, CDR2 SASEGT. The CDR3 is CASYRVGMRTAGVVF. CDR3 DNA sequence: TGTGCCAGCTACAGGGTCGGGATGAGGACGGCGGGGGTAGTCTTC.

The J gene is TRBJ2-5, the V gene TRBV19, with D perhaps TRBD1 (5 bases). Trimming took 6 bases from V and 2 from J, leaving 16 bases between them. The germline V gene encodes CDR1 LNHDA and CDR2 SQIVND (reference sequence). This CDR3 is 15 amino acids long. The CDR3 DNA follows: TGTGCCAGTAGCCGAAAACGACAGTCACAAGAGACCCAGTACTTC. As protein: CASSRKRQSQETQYF.

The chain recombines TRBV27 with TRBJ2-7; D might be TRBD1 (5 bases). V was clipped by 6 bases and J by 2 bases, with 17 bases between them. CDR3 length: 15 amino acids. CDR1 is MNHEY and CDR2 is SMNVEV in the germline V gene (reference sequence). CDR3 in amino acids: CASSQFPGAPYEQYF. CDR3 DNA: TGTGCCAGCAGCCAATTTCCTGGGGCGCCCTACGAGCAGTACTTC.

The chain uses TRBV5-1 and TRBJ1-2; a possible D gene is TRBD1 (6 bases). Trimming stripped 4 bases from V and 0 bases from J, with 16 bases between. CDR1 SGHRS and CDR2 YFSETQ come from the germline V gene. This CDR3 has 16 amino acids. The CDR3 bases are TGCGCCAGCAGCCCAACCGGGACAAGAACTAACTATGGCTACACCTTC. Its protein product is CASSPTGTRTNYGYTF.

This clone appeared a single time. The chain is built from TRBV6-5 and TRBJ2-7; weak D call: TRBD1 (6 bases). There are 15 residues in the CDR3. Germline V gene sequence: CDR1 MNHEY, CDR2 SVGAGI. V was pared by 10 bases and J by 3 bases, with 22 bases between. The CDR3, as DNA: TGTGCCACCTCACCCAGCGGACAGTTCCTCTACGAGCAGTACTTC. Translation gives CATSPSGQFLYEQYF.

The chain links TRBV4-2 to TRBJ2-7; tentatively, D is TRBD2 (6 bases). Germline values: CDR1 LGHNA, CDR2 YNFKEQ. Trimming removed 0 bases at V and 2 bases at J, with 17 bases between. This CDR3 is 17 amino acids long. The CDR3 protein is CASSQDYGAGLTYEQYF. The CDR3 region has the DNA TGTGCCAGCAGCCAAGATTACGGGGCGGGGCTGACCTACGAGCAGTACTTC.

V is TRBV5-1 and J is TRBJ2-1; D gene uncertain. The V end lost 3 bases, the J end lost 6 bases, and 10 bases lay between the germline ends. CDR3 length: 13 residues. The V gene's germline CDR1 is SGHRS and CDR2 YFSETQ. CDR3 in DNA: TGCGCCAGCAGCTCCCCGGGTCTCAATGAGCAGTTCTTC. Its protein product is CASSSPGLNEQFF.

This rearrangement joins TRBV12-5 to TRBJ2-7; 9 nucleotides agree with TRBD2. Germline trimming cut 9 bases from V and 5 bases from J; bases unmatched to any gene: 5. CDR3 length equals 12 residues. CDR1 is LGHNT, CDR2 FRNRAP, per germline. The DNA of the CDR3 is TGTGCTAGGACTAGCGGAAGGGACGAGCAGTACTTC. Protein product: CARTSGRDEQYF.

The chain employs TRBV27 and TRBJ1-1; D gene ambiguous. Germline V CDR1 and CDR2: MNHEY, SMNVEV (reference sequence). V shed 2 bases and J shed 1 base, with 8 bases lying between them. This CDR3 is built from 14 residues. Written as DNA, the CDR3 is TGTGCCAGCAGTTTAGCCCCTCGGAACACTGAAGCTTTCTTT. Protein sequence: CASSLAPRNTEAFF.

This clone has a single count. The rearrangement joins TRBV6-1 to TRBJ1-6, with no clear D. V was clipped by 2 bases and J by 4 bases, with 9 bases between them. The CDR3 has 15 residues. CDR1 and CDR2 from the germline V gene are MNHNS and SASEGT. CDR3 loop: CASSEQGAYNSPLHF. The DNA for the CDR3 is TGTGCCAGCAGTGAACAAGGCGCTTATAATTCACCCCTCCACTTT.

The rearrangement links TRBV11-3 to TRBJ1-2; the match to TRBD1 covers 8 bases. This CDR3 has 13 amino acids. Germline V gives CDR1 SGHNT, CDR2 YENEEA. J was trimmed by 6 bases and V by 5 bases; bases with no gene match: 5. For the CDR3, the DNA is TGTGCCAGCAGCCAGGACAGGGAGGATGGCTACACCTTC. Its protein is CASSQDREDGYTF.

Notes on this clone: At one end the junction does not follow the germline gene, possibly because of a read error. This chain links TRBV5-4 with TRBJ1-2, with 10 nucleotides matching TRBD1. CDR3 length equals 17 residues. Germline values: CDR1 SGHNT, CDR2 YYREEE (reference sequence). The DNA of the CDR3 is TGCGCCAGCAGCCAAGTCCGCGGGACAGGGGCGCTCTATGGCTACACCTTC. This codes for CASSQVRGTGALYGYTF. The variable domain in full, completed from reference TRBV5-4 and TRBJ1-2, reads ETGVTQSPTHLIKTRGQQVTLRCSSQSGHNTVSWYQQALGQGPQFIFQYYREEENGRGNFPPRFSGLQFPNYSSELNVNALELDDSALYLCASSQVRGTGALYGYTFGSGTRLTVV.

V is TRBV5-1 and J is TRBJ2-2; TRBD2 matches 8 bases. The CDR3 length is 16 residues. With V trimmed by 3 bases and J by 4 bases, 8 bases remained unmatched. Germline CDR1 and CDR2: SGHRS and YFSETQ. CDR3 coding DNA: TGCGCCAGCAGCTCCTCGGGACTAGTCGGCACCGGGGAGCTGTTTTTT. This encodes CASSSSGLVGTGELFF.

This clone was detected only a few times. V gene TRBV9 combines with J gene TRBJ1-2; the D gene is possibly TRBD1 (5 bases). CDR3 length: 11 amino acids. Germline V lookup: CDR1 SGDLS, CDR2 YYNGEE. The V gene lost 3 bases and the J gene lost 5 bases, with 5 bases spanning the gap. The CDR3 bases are TGTGCCAGCAGCGCAGGGTATGGCTACACCTTC. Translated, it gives CASSAGYGYTF.

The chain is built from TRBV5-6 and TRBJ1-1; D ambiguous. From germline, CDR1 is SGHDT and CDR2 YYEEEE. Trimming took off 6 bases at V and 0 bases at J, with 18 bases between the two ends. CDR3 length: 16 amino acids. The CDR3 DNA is TGTGCCAGCACCTCAGCCGGGGTATTTATGAACACTGAAGCTTTCTTT. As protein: CASTSAGVFMNTEAFF.

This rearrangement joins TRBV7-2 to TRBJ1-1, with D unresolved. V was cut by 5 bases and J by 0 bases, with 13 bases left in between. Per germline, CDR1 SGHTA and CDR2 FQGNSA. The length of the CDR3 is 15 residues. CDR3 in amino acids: CASSPTAPLNTEAFF. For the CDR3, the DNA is TGTGCCAGCAGCCCGACGGCTCCCTTGAACACTGAAGCTTTCTTT.

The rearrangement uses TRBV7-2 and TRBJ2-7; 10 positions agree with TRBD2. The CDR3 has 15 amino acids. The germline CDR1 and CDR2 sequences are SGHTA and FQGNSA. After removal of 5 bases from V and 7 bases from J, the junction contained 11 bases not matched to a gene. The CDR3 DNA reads TGTGCCAGCAGCACTAGCGGGGCTCCGGGGGGAGAGCAGTACTTC. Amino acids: CASSTSGAPGGEQYF.